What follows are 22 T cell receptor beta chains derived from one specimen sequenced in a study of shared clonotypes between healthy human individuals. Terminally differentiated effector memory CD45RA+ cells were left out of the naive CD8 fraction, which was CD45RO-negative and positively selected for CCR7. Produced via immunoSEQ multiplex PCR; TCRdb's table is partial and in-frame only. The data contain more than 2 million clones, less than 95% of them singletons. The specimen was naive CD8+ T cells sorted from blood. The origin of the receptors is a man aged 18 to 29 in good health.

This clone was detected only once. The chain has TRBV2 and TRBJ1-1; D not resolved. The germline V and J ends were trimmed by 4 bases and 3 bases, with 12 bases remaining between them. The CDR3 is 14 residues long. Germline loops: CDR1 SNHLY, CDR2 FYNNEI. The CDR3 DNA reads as TGTGCCAGCAGTGGACAAAGCGGAGACACTGAAGCTTTCTTT. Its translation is CASSGQSGDTEAFF. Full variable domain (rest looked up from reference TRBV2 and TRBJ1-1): EPEVTQTPSHQVTQMGQEVILRCVPISNHLYFYWYRQILGQKVEFLVSFYNNEISEKSEIFDDQFSVERPDGSNFTLKIRSTKLEDSAMYFCASSGQSGDTEAFFGQGTRLTVV.

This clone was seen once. This CDR3 reads CASSQKGTGYEQYF. CDR3 DNA sequence: TGCGCCAGCAGCCAAAAAGGGACTGGCTACGAGCAGTACTTC. The V call is TRBV4-3, the J call TRBJ2-7; possible D gene TRBD2, 6 bases. The germline CDR1 and CDR2 sequences are LGHNA and YSLEER. Trimming removed 2 bases at V and 3 bases at J, with 11 bases between. The CDR3 has 14 amino acids.

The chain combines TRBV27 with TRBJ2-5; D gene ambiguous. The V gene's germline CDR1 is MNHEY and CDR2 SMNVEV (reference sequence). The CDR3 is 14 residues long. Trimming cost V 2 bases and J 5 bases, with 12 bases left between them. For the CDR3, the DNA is TGTGCCAGCAGTTTAGTAGGCTCCAGGGAGACCCAGTACTTC. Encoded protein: CASSLVGSRETQYF.

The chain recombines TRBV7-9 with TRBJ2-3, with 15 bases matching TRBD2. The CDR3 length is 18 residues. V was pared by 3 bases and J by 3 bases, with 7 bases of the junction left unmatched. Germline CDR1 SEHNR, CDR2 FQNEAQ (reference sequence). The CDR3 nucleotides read TGTGCCAGCAGCTTTGGACTAGCGGGAGGGTCGGTTACAGATACGCAGTATTTT. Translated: CASSFGLAGGSVTDTQYF.

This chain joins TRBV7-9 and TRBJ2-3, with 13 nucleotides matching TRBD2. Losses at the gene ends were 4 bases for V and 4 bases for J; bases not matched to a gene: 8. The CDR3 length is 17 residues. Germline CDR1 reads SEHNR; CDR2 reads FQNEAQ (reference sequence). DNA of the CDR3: TGTGCCAGCAGCTCCAGGCGACTAGCGGGAGGAGCAGATACGCAGTATTTT. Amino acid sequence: CASSSRRLAGGADTQYF.

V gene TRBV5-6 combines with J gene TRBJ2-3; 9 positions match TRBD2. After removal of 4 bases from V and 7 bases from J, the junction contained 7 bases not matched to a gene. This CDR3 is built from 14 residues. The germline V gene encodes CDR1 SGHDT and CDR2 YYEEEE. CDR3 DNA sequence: TGTGCCAGCAGCGTTAGCGGGAGCACGAATACGCAGTATTTT. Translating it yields CASSVSGSTNTQYF. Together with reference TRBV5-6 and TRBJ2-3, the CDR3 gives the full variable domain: DAGVTQSPTHLIKTRGQQVTLRCSPKSGHDTVSWYQQALGQGPQFIFQYYEEEERQRGNFPDRFSGHQFPNYSSELNVNALLLGDSALYLCASSVSGSTNTQYFGPGTRLTVL.

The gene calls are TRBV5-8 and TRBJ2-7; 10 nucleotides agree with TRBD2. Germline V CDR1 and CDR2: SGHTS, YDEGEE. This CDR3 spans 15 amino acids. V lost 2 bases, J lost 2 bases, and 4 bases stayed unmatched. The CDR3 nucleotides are TGTGCCAGCAGCTTCCGGACTAGCGGAGCCTACGAGCAGTACTTC. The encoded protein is CASSFRTSGAYEQYF.

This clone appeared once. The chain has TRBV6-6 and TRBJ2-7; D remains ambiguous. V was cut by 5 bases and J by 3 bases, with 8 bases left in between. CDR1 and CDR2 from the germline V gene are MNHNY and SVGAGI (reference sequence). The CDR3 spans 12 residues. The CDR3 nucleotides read TGTGCCAGCAGTCCTACGAGCTACGAGCAGTACTTC. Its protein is CASSPTSYEQYF.

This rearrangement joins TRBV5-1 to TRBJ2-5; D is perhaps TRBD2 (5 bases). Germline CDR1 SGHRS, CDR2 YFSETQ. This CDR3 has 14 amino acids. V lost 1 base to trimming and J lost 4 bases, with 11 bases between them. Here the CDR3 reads CASSLRDYGETQYF. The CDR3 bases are TGCGCCAGCAGCTTGCGCGACTATGGAGAGACCCAGTACTTC.

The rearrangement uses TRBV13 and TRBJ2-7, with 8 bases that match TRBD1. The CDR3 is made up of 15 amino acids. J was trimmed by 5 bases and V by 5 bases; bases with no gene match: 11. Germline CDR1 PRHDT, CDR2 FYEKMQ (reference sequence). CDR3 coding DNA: TGTGCCAGCAGCCCAGGGACAGGACGTTTCGACGAGCAGTACTTC. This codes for CASSPGTGRFDEQYF.

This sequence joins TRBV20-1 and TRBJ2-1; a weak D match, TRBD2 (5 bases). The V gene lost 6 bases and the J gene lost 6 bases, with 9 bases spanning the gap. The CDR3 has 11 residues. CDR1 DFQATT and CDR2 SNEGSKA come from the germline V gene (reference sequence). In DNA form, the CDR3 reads TGCAGTGCGAAAACTAGCAATGAGCAGTTCTTC. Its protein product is CSAKTSNEQFF.

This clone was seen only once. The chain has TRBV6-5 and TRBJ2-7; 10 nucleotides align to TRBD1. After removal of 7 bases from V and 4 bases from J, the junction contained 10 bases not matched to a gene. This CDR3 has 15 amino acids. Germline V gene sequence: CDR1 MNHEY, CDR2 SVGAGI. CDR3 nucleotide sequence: TGTGCCAGCACCTACTCCGACAGGGGGCTTTACGAGCAGTACTTC. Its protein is CASTYSDRGLYEQYF.

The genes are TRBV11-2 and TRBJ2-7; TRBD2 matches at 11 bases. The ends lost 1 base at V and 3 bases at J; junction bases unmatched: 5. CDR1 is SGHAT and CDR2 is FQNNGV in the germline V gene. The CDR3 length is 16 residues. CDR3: CASSLVPGLAVYEQYF. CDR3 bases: TGTGCCAGCAGCTTAGTTCCGGGACTAGCGGTCTACGAGCAGTACTTC.

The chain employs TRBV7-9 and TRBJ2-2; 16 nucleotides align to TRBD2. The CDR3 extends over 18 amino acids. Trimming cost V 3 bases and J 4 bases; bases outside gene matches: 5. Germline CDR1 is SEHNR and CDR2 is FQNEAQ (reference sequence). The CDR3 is CASSFGTSGRDLTGELFF. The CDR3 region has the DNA TGTGCCAGCAGCTTCGGGACTAGCGGGAGGGACCTCACCGGGGAGCTGTTTTTT.

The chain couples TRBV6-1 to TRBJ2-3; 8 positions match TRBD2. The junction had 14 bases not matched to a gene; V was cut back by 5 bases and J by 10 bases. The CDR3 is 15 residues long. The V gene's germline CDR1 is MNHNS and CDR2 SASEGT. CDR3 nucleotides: TGTGCCAGCAGTCAATCGGGACTAGTACCCCGCGCGCAGTATTTT. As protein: CASSQSGLVPRAQYF.

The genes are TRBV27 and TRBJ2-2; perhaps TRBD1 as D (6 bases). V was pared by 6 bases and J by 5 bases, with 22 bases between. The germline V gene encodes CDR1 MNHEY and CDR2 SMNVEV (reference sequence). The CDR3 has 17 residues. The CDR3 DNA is TGTGCCAGCAGCTTCCTTACCCCAGGGGAAGGGACCGGGGAGCTGTTTTTT. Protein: CASSFLTPGEGTGELFF.

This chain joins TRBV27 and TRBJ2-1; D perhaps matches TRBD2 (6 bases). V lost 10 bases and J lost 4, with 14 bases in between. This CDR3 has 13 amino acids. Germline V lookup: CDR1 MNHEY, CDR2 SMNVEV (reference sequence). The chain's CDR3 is CATLGGLYNEQFF. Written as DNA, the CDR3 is TGTGCCACTCTGGGGGGTCTGTACAATGAGCAGTTCTTC.

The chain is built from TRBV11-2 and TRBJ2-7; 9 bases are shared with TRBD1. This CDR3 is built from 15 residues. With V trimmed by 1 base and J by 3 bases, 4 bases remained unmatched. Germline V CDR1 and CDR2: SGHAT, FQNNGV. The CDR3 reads CASSLVGQGYYEQYF. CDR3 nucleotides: TGTGCCAGCAGCTTAGTGGGACAGGGATACTACGAGCAGTACTTC.

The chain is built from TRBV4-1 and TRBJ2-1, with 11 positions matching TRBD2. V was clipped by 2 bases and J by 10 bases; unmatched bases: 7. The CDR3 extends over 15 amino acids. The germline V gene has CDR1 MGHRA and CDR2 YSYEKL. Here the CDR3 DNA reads TGCGCCAGCAGCCAATCCCCGGGACTAGCGGTCGAGCAGTTCTTC. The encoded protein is CASSQSPGLAVEQFF.

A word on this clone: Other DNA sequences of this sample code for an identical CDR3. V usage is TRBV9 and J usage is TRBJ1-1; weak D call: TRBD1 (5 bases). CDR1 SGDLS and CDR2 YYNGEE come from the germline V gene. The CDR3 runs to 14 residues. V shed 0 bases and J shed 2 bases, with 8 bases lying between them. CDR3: CASSVGQGNTEAFF. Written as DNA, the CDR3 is TGTGCCAGCAGCGTAGGGCAGGGTAACACTGAAGCTTTCTTT.

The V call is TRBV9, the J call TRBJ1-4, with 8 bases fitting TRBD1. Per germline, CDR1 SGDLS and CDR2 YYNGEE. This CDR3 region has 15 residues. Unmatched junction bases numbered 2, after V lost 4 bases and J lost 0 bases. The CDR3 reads CASSSGGSTNEKLFF. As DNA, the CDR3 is TGTGCCAGCAGCTCAGGGGGCTCAACTAATGAAAAACTGTTTTTT.

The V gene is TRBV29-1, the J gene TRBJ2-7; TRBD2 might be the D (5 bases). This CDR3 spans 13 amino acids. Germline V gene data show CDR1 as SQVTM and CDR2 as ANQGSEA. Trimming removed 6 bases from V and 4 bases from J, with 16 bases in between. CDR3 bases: TGCAGCGTGAGCCTCGTCGGGATTTACGAGCAGTACTTC. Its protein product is CSVSLVGIYEQYF.